This T cell receptor (beta chain) was recovered during a study of cytomegalovirus exposure and HLA in healthy donors. Study-wide results and caveats: Reports indicated that the classifier achieved high specificity and sensitivity in diagnosing cytomegalovirus status. Most likely, a cluster of highly shared sequence variants arose as a sequencing artifact. Most of the TCR beta V segments (in an earlier analysis) were productive either about 90% or about 30% of the time. Analysis was performed later, and it showed HLA-associated TCR beta chains to be more clonally expanded than equally common others.

Germline-derived CDR1 and CDR2 are MNHNY and SVGAGI (reference sequence). The CDR3 extends over 15 amino acids. V was trimmed by 2 bases and J by 6 bases, leaving 16 bases between them. Regarding this clone: What it binds is not known.

Primers: 60 Vbeta forward and 13 Jbeta reverse. The data were produced by immunoSEQ multiplex PCR, yet TCRdb's version contains in-frame clones alone and is incomplete. This repertoire shows 100,000 or so clones, over 70% found once; its top ten account for roughly 4.5%. The sequence was collected from a woman aged 40 to 50 in good health and CMV-seronegative. V and J are TRBV6-6 and TRBJ1-1; D is undetermined. Input material: PBMCs. In DNA, the CDR3 is TGTGCCAGCAGTTACGATATGCGGCGTGATGCTGAAGCTTTCTTT. This encodes CASSYDMRRDAEAFF.